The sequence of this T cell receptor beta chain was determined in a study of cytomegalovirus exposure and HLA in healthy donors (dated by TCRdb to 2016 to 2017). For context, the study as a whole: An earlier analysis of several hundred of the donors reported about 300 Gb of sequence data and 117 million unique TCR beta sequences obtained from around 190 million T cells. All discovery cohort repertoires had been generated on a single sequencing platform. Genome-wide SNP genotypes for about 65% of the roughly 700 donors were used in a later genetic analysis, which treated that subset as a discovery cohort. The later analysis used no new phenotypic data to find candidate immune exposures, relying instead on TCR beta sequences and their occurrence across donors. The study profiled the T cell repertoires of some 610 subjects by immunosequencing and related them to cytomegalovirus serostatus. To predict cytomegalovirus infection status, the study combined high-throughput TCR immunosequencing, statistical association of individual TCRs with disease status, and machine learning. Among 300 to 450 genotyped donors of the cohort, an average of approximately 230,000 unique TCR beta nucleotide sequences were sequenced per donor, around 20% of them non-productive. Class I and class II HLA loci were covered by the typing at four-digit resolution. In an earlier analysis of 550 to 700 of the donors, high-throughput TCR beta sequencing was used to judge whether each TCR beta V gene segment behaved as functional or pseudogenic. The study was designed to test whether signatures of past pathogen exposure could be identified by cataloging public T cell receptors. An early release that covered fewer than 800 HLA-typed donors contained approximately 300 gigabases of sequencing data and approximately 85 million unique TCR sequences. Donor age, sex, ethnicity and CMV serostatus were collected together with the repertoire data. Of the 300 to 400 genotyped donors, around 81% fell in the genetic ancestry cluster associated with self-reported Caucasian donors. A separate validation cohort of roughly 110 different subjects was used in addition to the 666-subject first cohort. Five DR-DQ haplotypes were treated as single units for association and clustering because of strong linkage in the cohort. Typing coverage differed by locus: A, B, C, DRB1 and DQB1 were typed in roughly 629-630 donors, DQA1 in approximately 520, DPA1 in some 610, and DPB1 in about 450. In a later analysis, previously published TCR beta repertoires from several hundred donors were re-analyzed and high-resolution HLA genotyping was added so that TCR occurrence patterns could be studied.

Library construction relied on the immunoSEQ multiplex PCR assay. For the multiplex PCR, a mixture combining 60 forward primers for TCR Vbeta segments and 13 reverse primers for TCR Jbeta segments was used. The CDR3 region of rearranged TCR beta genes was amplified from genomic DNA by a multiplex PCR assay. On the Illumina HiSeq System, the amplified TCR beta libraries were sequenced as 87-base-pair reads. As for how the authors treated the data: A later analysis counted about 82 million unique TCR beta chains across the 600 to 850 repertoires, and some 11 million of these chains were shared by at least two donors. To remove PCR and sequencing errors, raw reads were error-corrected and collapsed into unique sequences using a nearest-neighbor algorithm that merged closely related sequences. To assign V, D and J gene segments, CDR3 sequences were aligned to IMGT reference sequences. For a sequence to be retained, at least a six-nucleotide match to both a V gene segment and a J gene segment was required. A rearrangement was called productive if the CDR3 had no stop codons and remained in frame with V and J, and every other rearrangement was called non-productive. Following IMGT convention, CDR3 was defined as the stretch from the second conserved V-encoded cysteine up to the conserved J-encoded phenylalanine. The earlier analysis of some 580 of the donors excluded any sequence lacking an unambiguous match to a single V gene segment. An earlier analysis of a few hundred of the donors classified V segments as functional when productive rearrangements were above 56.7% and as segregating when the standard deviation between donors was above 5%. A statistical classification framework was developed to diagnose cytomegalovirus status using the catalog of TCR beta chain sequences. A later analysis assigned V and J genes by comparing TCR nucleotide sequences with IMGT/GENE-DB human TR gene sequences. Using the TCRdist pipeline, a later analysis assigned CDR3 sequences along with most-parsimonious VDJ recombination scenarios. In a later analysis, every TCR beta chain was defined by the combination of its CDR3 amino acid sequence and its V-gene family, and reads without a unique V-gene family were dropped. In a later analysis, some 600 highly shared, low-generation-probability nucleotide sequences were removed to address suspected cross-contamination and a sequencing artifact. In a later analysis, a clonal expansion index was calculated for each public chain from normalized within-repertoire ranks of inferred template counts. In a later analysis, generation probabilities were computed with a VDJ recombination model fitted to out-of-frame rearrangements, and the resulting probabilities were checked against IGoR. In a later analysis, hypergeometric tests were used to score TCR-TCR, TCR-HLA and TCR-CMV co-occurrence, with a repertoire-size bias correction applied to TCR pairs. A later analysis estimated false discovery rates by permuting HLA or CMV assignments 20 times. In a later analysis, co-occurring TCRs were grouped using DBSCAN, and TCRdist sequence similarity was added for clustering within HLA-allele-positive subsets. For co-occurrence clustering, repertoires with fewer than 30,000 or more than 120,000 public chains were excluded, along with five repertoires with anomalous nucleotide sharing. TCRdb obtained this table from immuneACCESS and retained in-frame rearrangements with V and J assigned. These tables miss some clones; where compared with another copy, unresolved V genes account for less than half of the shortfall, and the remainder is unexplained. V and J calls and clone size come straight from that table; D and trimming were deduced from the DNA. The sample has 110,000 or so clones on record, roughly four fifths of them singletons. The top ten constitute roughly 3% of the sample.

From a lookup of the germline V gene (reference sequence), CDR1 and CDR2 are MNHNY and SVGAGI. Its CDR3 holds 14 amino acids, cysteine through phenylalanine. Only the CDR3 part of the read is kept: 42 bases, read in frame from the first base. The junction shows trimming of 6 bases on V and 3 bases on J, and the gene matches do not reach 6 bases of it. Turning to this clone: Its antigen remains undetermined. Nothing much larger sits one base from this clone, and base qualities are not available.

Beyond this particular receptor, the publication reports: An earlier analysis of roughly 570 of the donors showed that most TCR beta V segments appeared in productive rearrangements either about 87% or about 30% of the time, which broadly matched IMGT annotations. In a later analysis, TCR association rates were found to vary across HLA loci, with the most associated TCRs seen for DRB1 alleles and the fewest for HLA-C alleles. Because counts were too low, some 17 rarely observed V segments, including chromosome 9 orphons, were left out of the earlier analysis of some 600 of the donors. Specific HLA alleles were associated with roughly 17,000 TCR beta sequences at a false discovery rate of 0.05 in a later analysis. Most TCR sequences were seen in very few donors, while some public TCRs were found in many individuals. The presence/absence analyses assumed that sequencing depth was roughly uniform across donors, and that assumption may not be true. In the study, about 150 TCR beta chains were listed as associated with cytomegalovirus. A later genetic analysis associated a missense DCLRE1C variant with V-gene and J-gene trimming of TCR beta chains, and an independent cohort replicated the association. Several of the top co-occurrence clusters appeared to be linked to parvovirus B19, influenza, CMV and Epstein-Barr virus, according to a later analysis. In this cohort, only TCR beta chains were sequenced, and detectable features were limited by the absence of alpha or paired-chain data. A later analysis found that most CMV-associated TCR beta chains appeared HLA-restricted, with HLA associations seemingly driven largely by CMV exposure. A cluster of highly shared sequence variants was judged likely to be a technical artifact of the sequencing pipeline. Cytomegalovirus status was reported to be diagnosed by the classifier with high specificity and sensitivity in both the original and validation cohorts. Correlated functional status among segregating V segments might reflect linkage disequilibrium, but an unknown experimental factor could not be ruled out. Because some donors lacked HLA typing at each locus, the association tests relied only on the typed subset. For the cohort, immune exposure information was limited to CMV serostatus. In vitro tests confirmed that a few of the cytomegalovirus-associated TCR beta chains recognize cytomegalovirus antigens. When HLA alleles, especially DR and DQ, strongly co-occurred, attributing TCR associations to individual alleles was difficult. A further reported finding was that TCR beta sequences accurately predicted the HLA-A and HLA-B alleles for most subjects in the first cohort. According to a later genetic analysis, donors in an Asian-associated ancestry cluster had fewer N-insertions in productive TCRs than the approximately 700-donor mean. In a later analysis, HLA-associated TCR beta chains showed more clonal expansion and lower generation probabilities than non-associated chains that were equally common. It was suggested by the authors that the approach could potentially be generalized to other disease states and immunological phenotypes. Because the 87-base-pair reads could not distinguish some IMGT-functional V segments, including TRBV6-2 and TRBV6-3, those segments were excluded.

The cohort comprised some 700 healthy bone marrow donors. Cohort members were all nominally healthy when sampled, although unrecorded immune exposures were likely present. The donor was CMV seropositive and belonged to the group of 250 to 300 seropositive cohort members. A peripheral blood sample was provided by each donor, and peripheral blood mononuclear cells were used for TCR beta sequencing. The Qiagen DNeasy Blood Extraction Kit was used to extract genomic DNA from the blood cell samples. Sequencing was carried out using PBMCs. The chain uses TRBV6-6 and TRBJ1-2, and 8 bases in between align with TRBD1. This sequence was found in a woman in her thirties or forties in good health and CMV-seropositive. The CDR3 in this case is CASRDTGGDYGYTF. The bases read TGTGCCAGCAGGGATACAGGGGGTGACTATGGCTACACCTTC.